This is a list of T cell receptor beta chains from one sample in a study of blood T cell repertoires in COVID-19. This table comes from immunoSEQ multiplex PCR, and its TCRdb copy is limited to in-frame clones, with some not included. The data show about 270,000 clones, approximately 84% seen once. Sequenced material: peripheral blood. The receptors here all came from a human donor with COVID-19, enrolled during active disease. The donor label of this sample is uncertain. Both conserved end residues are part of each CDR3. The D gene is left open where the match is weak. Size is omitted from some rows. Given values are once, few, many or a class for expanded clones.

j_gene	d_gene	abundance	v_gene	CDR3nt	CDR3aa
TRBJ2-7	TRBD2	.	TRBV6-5	TGTGCCATCCCGGTGGGGGAGGGATCCTACGAGCAGTACTTC	CAIPVGEGSYEQYF
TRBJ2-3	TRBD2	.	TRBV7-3	TGTGCCAGCAGCCCGACGGGACTAGCGGGGCCCCGGAGCACAGATACGCAGTATTTT	CASSPTGLAGPRSTDTQYF
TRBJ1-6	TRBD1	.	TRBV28	TGTGCCAGCAGTTTAGAGGGGGCTGGTTCACCCCTCCACTTT	CASSLEGAGSPLHF
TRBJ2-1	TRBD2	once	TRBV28	TGTGCCAGCAGTTCTAGCGGGCCAAGGGGCAATGAGCAGTTCTTC	CASSSSGPRGNEQFF
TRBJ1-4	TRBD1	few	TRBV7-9	TGTGCCACGATGAAGACAGGGGAATTTTTAAGTAATGAAAAACTGTTTTTT	CATMKTGEFLSNEKLFF
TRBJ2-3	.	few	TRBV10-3	TGTGCCATCAGTGATGAGGATACGCAGTATTTT	CAISDEDTQYF
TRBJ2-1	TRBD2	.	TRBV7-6	TGTGCCAGCAGCTCCGCCGGAACTAGCGGGAGGGCCGTAAAGGTGTTCTTC	CASSSAGTSGRAVKVFF
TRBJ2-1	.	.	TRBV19	TGTGCCAGTACCCCAGTCGGGACAACCAATGAGCAGTTCTTC	CASTPVGTTNEQFF
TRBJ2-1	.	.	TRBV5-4	TGTGCCAGCAGCTTGCCCCTTCAGGACAATGAGCAGTTCTTC	CASSLPLQDNEQFF
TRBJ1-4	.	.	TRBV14	TGTGCCAGCAGCCCTGGGGGGGGCAGAGAAAAACTGTTTTTT	CASSPGGGREKLFF
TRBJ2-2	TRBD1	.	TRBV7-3	TGTGCCAGCAGCGACACAGGGGGAGTAACCGGGGAGCTGTTTTTT	CASSDTGGVTGELFF
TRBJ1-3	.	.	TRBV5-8	TGTGCCAGCACCTCCTCGCCGCGGGGGGCTGGAAACACCATATATTTT	CASTSSPRGAGNTIYF
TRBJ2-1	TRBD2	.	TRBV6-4	TGTGCCAGCAGTGACTATGGTAGCGGTACAGGGACTAGCGGGACTGAGCAGTTCTTC	CASSDYGSGTGTSGTEQFF
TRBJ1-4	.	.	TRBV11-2	TGTGCCAGCAGCTTCCTCCGACAGGATAATGAAAAACTGTTTTTT	CASSFLRQDNEKLFF
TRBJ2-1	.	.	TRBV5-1	TGCGCCAGCAGCTTCCTCTACAATGAGCAGTTCTTC	CASSFLYNEQFF
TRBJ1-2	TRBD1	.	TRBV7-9	TGTGCCAGCAGCTCTACAGGGGGCGTACAGGAACGGTATGGCTACACCTTC	CASSSTGGVQERYGYTF
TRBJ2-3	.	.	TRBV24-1	TGTGCCACCAGTGATCGGGGCAGGGGAACAGATACGCAGTATTTT	CATSDRGRGTDTQYF
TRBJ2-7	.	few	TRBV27	TGTGCCAGCAGTTCCCTCAAACTAGCTCTTGAGCAGTACTTC	CASSSLKLALEQYF
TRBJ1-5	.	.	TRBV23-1	TGCGCCAGCAGTCCCGGGACTGGGGCAAATCAGCCCCAGCATTTT	CASSPGTGANQPQHF
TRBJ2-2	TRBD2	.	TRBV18	TGTGCCAGCTCGCCCGGACTAGCGGGAGGCACCGGGGAGCTGTTTTTT	CASSPGLAGGTGELFF